These T cell receptor beta chains were read from a single sample in a study of T cell responses to AZD1222 COVID-19 vaccine. TCRdb's copy holds only in-frame clones and misses some; the assay was immunoSEQ multiplex PCR. Here the sample spans around 95,000 clones, 70% to 90% being singletons. Here the sequenced sample was peripheral blood, taken on day 0 of MenACWY control vaccination. Receptors were obtained from an adult in good health. CDR3s include the opening cysteine and the closing phenylalanine or tryptophan. The D gene is left open where the match is weak. Only part of the rows carry a size: once, few, many, or a class if the clone is expanded.

D | J | V | size | DNA | CDR3
- | TRBJ1-4 | TRBV18 | - | TGTGCCAGCTCACCACAAGACAGTACGGCTGCAGGGGAAAAACTGTTTTTT | CASSPQDSTAAGEKLFF
TRBD2 | TRBJ2-7 | TRBV19 | - | TGTGCCAGTAGTGCACCGGGAGGAGGATTCGGAGGGCAGTACTTC | CASSAPGGGFGGQYF
TRBD1 | TRBJ1-5 | TRBV9 | once | TGTGCCAGCAGCCCAGACAGGGGCGATCAGCCCCAGCATTTT | CASSPDRGDQPQHF
- | TRBJ1-4 | TRBV19 | - | TGTGCCAGTGGTTTTACACACGCAACTAATGAAAAACTGTTTTTT | CASGFTHATNEKLFF
- | TRBJ1-1 | TRBV4-3 | - | TGCGCCAGCAGCCAAGATCATTCCCAGGGGATGAACACTGAAGCTTTCTTT | CASSQDHSQGMNTEAFF
- | TRBJ1-6 | TRBV7-9 | - | TGTGCCAGCAGCTTAGAGATGGCAGGGGATTCACCCCTCCACTTT | CASSLEMAGDSPLHF
- | TRBJ1-2 | TRBV6-5 | - | TGTGCCAGCAGTCTAAAGGGACCTTCCAATGGCTACACCTTC | CASSLKGPSNGYTF
- | TRBJ1-2 | TRBV19 | - | TGTGCCAGTAGTATAGGGGAAGGCGGAACCTATGGCTACACCTTC | CASSIGEGGTYGYTF
- | TRBJ2-5 | TRBV5-8 | - | TGTGCCAGCAGCTCGGACGGTGGAACCCAGTACTTC | CASSSDGGTQYF
- | TRBJ1-1 | TRBV7-9 | few | TGTGCCAGCAGCATGTTCGCGGGGGCGAGCACTGAAGCTTTCTTT | CASSMFAGASTEAFF
- | TRBJ2-7 | TRBV11-3 | - | TGTGCCAGCAGCTTTAGCATTGGGAGCGAGCAGTACTTC | CASSFSIGSEQYF
TRBD2 | TRBJ2-5 | TRBV29-1 | once | TGCAGCGCCGCGGGGGGCCGGTGGGAGACCCAGTACTTC | CSAAGGRWETQYF
- | TRBJ1-5 | TRBV2 | - | TGTGCCAGTGCCGCCGTGGGTGGCAATCAGCCCCAGCATTTT | CASAAVGGNQPQHF
- | TRBJ2-1 | TRBV5-4 | - | TGTGCCAGCAGGATCAGACAGGAGGATTACAATGAGCAGTTCTTC | CASRIRQEDYNEQFF
- | TRBJ1-5 | TRBV18 | - | TGTGCCAGCTCATGGGGGCGCGGTAGCAATCAGCCCCAGCATTTT | CASSWGRGSNQPQHF
TRBD2 | TRBJ2-1 | TRBV19 | few | TGTGCCAGTAGTATAGACTCCGGACTAGCGGCTACACTGAGAGAGCAGTTCTTC | CASSIDSGLAATLREQFF
- | TRBJ2-5 | TRBV24-1 | once | TGTGCCACCAGTGATTCGCATTCCCCGGGGCCCGCGGAGACCCAGTACTTC | CATSDSHSPGPAETQYF
- | TRBJ1-5 | TRBV6-5 | - | TGTGCCAGCAGCCCCCGAGACCTTGGGCAGCCCCAGCATTTT | CASSPRDLGQPQHF
- | TRBJ1-6 | TRBV5-4 | - | TGTGCCAGCAGCTTGGATCCAGGGGTTAATTCACCCCTCCACTTT | CASSLDPGVNSPLHF
- | TRBJ1-6 | TRBV18 | - | TGTGCCAGCTCACTGGATAATTCACCCCTCCACTTT | CASSLDNSPLHF
- | TRBJ2-1 | TRBV5-1 | - | TGCGCCAGCAGCTTGGGCCTAGATGAGCAGTTCTTC | CASSLGLDEQFF
TRBD1 | TRBJ1-2 | TRBV19 | - | TGTGCCAGTAGTCCCCGAACAGGGGCCCTGACCCACTATGGCTACACCTTC | CASSPRTGALTHYGYTF
- | TRBJ2-5 | TRBV5-1 | - | TGCGCCAGCAGCTTGGCGGGCGAGACACAAGAGACCCAGTACTTC | CASSLAGETQETQYF
TRBD2 | TRBJ2-3 | TRBV6-5 | - | TGTGCCAGCATTGGTAGCGGGAGCGATACGCAGTATTTT | CASIGSGSDTQYF
TRBD1 | TRBJ2-6 | TRBV28 | once | TGTGCCAGCGTCCGGGACAGGGGGCCTGGGGCCAACGTCCTGACTTTC | CASVRDRGPGANVLTF
- | TRBJ1-1 | TRBV19 | - | TGTGCCAGTAGTGCGGCGCTAGAAGCTTTCTTT | CASSAALEAFF
- | TRBJ1-1 | TRBV10-2 | few | TGCGCCAGCAGGCCCGACAGGAACACTGAAGCTTTCTTT | CASRPDRNTEAFF
TRBD2 | TRBJ2-7 | TRBV19 | - | TGTGCCAGTAGTCCGACGGGAGGGGGGTACGAGCAGTACTTC | CASSPTGGGYEQYF
- | TRBJ1-2 | TRBV4-2 | once | TGTGCCAGCAGCCAAGTAACAGGGCGCGACTATGGCTACACCTTC | CASSQVTGRDYGYTF
- | TRBJ2-7 | TRBV3-1/TRBV3-2 | few | TGTGCCAGCAGCCAAGAAATTAATCCCCCGCATCCGTTATTTGCCTACGAGCAGTACTTC | CASSQEINPPHPLFAYEQYF
TRBD1 | TRBJ1-1 | TRBV5-6 | - | TGTGCCAGCAGCTTGATCGACAGGGATGAAACTGAAGCTTTCTTT | CASSLIDRDETEAFF
TRBD1 | TRBJ2-1 | TRBV15 | - | TGTGCCACCAGTAGGGACAGGGGGCTGAGTGAGCAGTTCTTC | CATSRDRGLSEQFF
- | TRBJ2-1 | TRBV14 | - | TGTGCCAGCAGCCAAGAACTAGGTTACAATGAGCAGTTCTTC | CASSQELGYNEQFF
- | TRBJ1-5 | TRBV28 | - | TGTGCCAGCAGTCCGGGCCTGGATCAGCCCCAGCATTTT | CASSPGLDQPQHF
- | TRBJ2-1 | TRBV18 | - | TGTGCCAGCTCACCTCCGATGGGAAGCGTGACAAATAGTGAGCAGTTCTTC | CASSPPMGSVTNSEQFF
- | TRBJ1-4 | TRBV28 | - | TGTGCCAGCAGTCGTCAGGGATCTACAACTAATGAAAAACTGTTTTTT | CASSRQGSTTNEKLFF
TRBD1 | TRBJ1-6 | TRBV27 | - | TGTGCCAGCAGTTTTGGACAGGGAGTTAGGTCACCCCTCCACTTT | CASSFGQGVRSPLHF
- | TRBJ1-6 | TRBV30 | - | TGTGCCTGGACCCGAAGGGATAATTCACCCCTCCACTTT | CAWTRRDNSPLHF